This T cell receptor beta chain was recorded in a study of cytotoxic CD8 clonotypes in ibrutinib-treated CLL. Overall study: For this cohort, patients were some 12 relapsed/refractory and over 14 treatment-naive, while under 18 were IGHV unmutated.

Measured with immunoSEQ multiplex PCR; TCRdb has only the in-frame clones, and not every one. The profile shows nearly 85,000 clones, about four fifths of them singletons. About this clone itself: Antigen specificity is unknown.

Notes on the study in general: Investigators sampled sustained-remission and progressing patients at differing times.

The TCR comes from a human donor with chronic lymphocytic leukemia. Sequenced material: PBMCs, taken after 12 months of ibrutinib treatment.

DNA of the CDR3: TGTGCCAGTAGTGGTTCGGGCTTCGAAGAGACCCAGTACTTC. Its translation: CASSGSGFEETQYF. The V gene is TRBV19, the J gene TRBJ2-5; D is unclear. V lost 5 bases, J lost 3 bases, and 13 bases lay in between. This CDR3 has 14 amino acids. In germline, CDR1 is LNHDA, CDR2 SQIVND (reference sequence).